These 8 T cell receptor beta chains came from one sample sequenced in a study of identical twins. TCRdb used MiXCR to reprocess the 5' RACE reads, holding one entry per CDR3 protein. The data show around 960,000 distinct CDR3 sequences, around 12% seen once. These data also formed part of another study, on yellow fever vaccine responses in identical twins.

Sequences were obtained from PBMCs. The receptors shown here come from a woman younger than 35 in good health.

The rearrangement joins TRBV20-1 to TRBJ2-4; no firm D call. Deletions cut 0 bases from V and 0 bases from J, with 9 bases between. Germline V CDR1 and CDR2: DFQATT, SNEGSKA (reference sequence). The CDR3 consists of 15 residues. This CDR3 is CSARDIRLAKNIQYF. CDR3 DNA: TGCAGTGCTAGAGATATCAGGCTAGCCAAAAACATTCAGTACTTC.

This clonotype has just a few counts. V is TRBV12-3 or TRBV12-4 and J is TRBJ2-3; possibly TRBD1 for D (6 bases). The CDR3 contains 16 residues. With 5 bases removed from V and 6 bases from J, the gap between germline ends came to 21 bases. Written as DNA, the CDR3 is TGTGCCAGCAGTCAGATAACAGGGACCCCACGGGATACGCAGTATTTT. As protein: CASSQITGTPRDTQYF.

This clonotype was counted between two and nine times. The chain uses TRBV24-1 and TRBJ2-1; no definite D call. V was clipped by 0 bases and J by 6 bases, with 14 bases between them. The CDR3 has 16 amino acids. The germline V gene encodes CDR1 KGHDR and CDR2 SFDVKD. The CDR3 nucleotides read TGTGCCACCAGTGATTTGGCTAGGGTCGGCCGCAATGAGCAGTTCTTC. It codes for CATSDLARVGRNEQFF.

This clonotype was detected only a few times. CDR3 nucleotides: TGTGCTAGTGGTTTGGTAAGGGGGGGGACTAGCGGGAGTTATTCCTACAATGAGCAGTTCTTC. Its translation: CASGLVRGGTSGSYSYNEQFF. This sequence joins TRBV12-5 and TRBJ2-1; 14 bases fit TRBD2. Germline loops: CDR1 LGHNT, CDR2 FRNRAP. The CDR3 is made up of 21 amino acids. With 0 bases clipped from V and 1 base from J, the junction kept 11 bases outside the gene matches.

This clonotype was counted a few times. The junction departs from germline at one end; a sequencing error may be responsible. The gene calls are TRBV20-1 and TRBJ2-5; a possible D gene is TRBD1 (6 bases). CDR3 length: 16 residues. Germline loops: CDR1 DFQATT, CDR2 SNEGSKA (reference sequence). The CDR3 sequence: CSAGDPPGTIQETQYF. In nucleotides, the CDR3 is TGCAGTGCTGGAGATCCTCCCGGGACAATACAAGAGACCCAGTACTTC.

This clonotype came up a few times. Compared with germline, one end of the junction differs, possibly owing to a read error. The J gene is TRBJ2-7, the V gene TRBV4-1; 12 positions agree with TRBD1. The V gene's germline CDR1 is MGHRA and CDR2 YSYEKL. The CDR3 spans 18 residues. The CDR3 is CAGSQEGQGALGSYEQYF. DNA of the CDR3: TGCGCCGGCAGCCAGGAGGGACAGGGGGCCCTGGGATCCTACGAGCAGTACTTC.

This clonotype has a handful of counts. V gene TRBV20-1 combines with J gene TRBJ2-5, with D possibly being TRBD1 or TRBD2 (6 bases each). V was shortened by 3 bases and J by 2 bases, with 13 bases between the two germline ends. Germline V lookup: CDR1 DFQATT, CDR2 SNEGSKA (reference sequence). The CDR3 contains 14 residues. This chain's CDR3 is CSASLGGPQETQYF. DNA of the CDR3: TGCAGTGCTAGTTTGGGGGGCCCACAAGAGACCCAGTACTTC.

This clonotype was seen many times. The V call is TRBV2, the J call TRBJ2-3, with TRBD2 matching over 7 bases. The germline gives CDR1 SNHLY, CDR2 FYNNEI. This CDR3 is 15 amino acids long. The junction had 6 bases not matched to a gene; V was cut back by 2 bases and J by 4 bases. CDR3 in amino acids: CASSELGDYSDTQYF. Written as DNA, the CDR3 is TGTGCCAGCAGTGAATTAGGGGACTACTCAGATACGCAGTATTTT.